A single sample is the source of the 9 T cell receptor beta chains below, sequenced in a study of cytomegalovirus exposure and HLA in healthy donors. The method was immunoSEQ multiplex PCR; TCRdb's version includes in-frame clones alone and lacks a portion of them. The sample consists of approximately 150,000 clones, about 88% of them appearing once. The sequencing sample was made of PBMCs. The origin of the receptors is a woman aged 18 to 35 in good health and CMV-seropositive.

The CDR3 DNA reads as TGCGCCAGCGGGATAGCGGGAGGTCCATCCAATGAGCAGTTCTTC. It codes for CASGIAGGPSNEQFF. The chain links TRBV5-1 to TRBJ2-1, with TRBD2 matching 10 bases. Germline CDR1 SGHRS, CDR2 YFSETQ. This CDR3 has 15 residues. Trimming at V came to 7 bases and at J to 6 bases, leaving 10 bases not matched to a gene.

The chain combines TRBV4-2 with TRBJ2-1; 13 bases are a match to TRBD2. Germline V gene sequence: CDR1 LGHNA, CDR2 YNFKEQ. The CDR3 covers 14 residues. J gave up 7 bases and V 4 bases, and 1 base lay outside the gene matches. The CDR3 reads CASSRLAGGNEQFF. In nucleotides, the CDR3 is TGTGCCAGCAGCCGACTAGCGGGAGGAAATGAGCAGTTCTTC.

This chain uses TRBV6-6 with TRBJ2-2; 7 positions match TRBD2. The CDR3 totals 15 residues. CDR1 and CDR2 (germline): MNHNY, SVGAGI (reference sequence). The trim removed 4 bases at V and 0 bases at J, leaving 2 bases unmatched. The CDR3 nucleotides read TGTGCCAGCAGTTCTCTAGCGGCGAACACCGGGGAGCTGTTTTTT. It encodes CASSSLAANTGELFF.

The chain joins TRBV6-5 to TRBJ1-4; D may be TRBD1 (5 bases). The CDR3 length is 15 residues. V gave up 6 bases and J gave up 7 bases, with 18 bases separating them. CDR1 is MNHEY, CDR2 SVGAGI, per germline. This chain's CDR3 is CASRLDRQRGEKLFF. The CDR3 DNA reads TGTGCCAGCAGGCTAGACAGACAGAGAGGTGAAAAACTGTTTTTT.

The chain uses TRBV7-6 and TRBJ2-1, with TRBD2 matching 9 bases. CDR3 length: 17 residues. Germline V CDR1 and CDR2: SGHVS, FNYEAQ. J gave up 7 bases and V 3 bases, and 13 bases lay outside the gene matches. The CDR3 sequence: CASSLGTAGGDRNEQFF. DNA of the CDR3: TGTGCCAGCAGCTTGGGGACCGCGGGAGGGGATAGGAATGAGCAGTTCTTC.

This clone has a single count. The J gene is TRBJ2-7, the V gene TRBV5-6, with 7 bases identical to TRBD2. Germline lookup yields CDR1 SGHDT and CDR2 YYEEEE. CDR3 length: 15 residues. The V segment lost 1 base and the J segment 3 bases; nucleotides outside the gene matches: 7. As DNA, the CDR3 is TGTGCCAGCAGCTTGTGGGGCGGGAGCATCTACGAGCAGTACTTC. Translation gives CASSLWGGSIYEQYF.

CDR3 residues: CASSQGRRVSGANVLTF. CDR3 nucleotide sequence: TGCGCCAGCAGCCAGGGACGGAGGGTTTCTGGGGCCAACGTCCTGACTTTC. V is TRBV4-1 and J is TRBJ2-6, with TRBD2 as a possible D gene (6 bases). This CDR3 is 17 amino acids long. Germline V CDR1 and CDR2: MGHRA, YSYEKL. Between the trimmed V and J ends, which lost 3 bases and 1 base, there was a span of 13 bases.

The rearrangement joins TRBV18 to TRBJ2-1; TRBD2 is a possible D gene (6 bases). Germline loops: CDR1 KGHSH, CDR2 LQKENI. The CDR3 totals 15 residues. Trimming pared 0 bases from V and 3 bases from J, leaving 9 bases between. The CDR3 spells CASSPPSGFYNEQFF. The CDR3 coding sequence is TGTGCCAGCTCACCACCTAGCGGATTCTACAATGAGCAGTTCTTC.

V gene TRBV9 combines with J gene TRBJ2-4; 13 bases are a match to TRBD2. The CDR3 is made up of 18 amino acids. V lost 4 bases and J lost 0; bases outside the gene matches: 7. CDR1 is SGDLS, CDR2 YYNGEE, per germline. The CDR3 DNA is TGTGCCAGCAGCCCAGGGGGACTAGCGGGACTAGCCAAAAACATTCAGTACTTC. It specifies CASSPGGLAGLAKNIQYF.